Each of the 15 T cell receptor beta chains below was sequenced from the same sample in a study of graft-versus-host responses after intestinal transplantation. The antigens for these receptors are not known. Using immunoSEQ multiplex PCR, the repertoire was profiled, and TCRdb retains in-frame clones only, with some absent. The table lists around 99,000 clones, 85% to 95% of them singletons. Sequencing used unstimulated CD8+ T cells sorted from spleen or lymph node cells, obtained before intestinal transplant. These receptors came from a human donor who received an intestinal transplant.

A single count supports this clone. The V and J genes are TRBV30 and TRBJ2-1; D gene ambiguous. V was clipped by 0 bases and J by 2 bases, with 8 bases between them. Germline values: CDR1 GTSNPN, CDR2 SVGIG (reference sequence). The CDR3 contains 14 residues. CDR3 sequence reads: CAWSVEAPYNEQFF. CDR3 coding DNA: TGTGCCTGGAGTGTAGAGGCGCCCTACAATGAGCAGTTCTTC.

The V call is TRBV4-3, the J call TRBJ2-3; 8 bases are shared with TRBD1. Per germline, CDR1 LGHNA and CDR2 YSLEER. The CDR3 is 15 residues long. V was clipped by 0 bases and J by 1 base; unmatched bases: 0. Here the CDR3 DNA reads TGCGCCAGCAGCCAAGAGACAGGGGGCACAGATACGCAGTATTTT. Its protein product is CASSQETGGTDTQYF.

This rearrangement joins TRBV7-9 to TRBJ2-5; TRBD1 matches at 7 bases. Germline lookup yields CDR1 SEHNR and CDR2 FQNEAQ (reference sequence). J gave up 0 bases and V 4 bases, and 2 bases lay outside the gene matches. There are 14 residues in the CDR3. CDR3 protein: CASSSDRDQETQYF. The CDR3 region has the DNA TGTGCCAGCAGCTCCGACAGGGACCAAGAGACCCAGTACTTC.

This clone was counted a single time. The rearrangement uses TRBV27 and TRBJ2-3; unclear D gene. The germline V gene has CDR1 MNHEY and CDR2 SMNVEV (reference sequence). Deletions cut 4 bases from V and 4 bases from J, with 6 bases between. This CDR3 is built from 12 residues. CDR3 loop: CASSSAADTQYF. In nucleotides, the CDR3 is TGTGCCAGCAGTTCGGCGGCAGATACGCAGTATTTT.

The chain carries TRBV6-1 and TRBJ1-2; D uncertain. Germline CDR1 reads MNHNS; CDR2 reads SASEGT. The V end lost 2 bases, the J end lost 1 base, and 11 bases lay between the germline ends. The CDR3 is made up of 15 amino acids. CDR3 nucleotide sequence: TGTGCCAGCAGTGAAAGAACCCGGGGTAACTATGGCTACACCTTC. It encodes CASSERTRGNYGYTF.

The chain joins TRBV5-6 to TRBJ1-5; D is unclear. Germline CDR1 and CDR2: SGHDT and YYEEEE. V gave up 0 bases and J gave up 5 bases, with 6 bases separating them. The CDR3 runs to 13 residues. The CDR3 coding sequence is TGTGCCAGCAGCTTGGGGCCGCATCAGCCCCAGCATTTT. Protein sequence: CASSLGPHQPQHF. The entire variable domain, with the rest obtained from reference TRBV5-6 and TRBJ1-5, is as follows: DAGVTQSPTHLIKTRGQQVTLRCSPKSGHDTVSWYQQALGQGPQFIFQYYEEEERQRGNFPDRFSGHQFPNYSSELNVNALLLGDSALYLCASSLGPHQPQHFGDGTRLSIL.

V gene TRBV11-2 combines with J gene TRBJ2-7, with TRBD1 identical over 12 bases. Trimming took 5 bases from V and 3 from J; bases not matched to a gene: 8. The germline gives CDR1 SGHAT, CDR2 FQNNGV. This CDR3 spans 16 amino acids. The CDR3 nucleotides read TGTGCCAGCAGCCAGCACCGGGACAGGGGGCTCTACGAGCAGTACTTC. Translation: CASSQHRDRGLYEQYF.

The chain links TRBV30 to TRBJ2-3, with 13 bases matching TRBD2. This CDR3 has 21 amino acids. J gave up 1 base and V 5 bases, and 21 bases lay outside the gene matches. Germline V gene lookup returns CDR1 GTSNPN and CDR2 SVGIG (reference sequence). In DNA, the CDR3 is TGTGCCTGGGACGCGGGGATTTCGACTAGCGGGGGGACCGCTCGCACAGATACGCAGTATTTT. Amino acids: CAWDAGISTSGGTARTDTQYF.

This rearrangement joins TRBV27 to TRBJ2-7; no definite D call. In germline, CDR1 is MNHEY, CDR2 SMNVEV (reference sequence). The ends were cut back, 3 bases at V and 0 bases at J, with 9 bases in the middle. The CDR3 is 14 residues long. CDR3 in DNA: TGTGCCAGCAGTTTTGAGGCTAGCTCCTACGAGCAGTACTTC. Translated: CASSFEASSYEQYF.

This chain uses TRBV11-2 with TRBJ2-7; 8 nucleotides line up with TRBD2. There are 16 residues in the CDR3. V lost 0 bases, J lost 2 bases, and 6 bases stayed unmatched. Germline CDR1 SGHAT, CDR2 FQNNGV. The CDR3, as DNA: TGTGCCAGCAGCTTAGATCCGGTGCGGGGGGCCTACGAGCAGTACTTC. Its translation: CASSLDPVRGAYEQYF.

J is TRBJ2-2 and V is TRBV27; the D is unclear. Between the trimmed V and J ends, which lost 8 bases and 8 bases, there was a span of 9 bases. The CDR3 runs to 11 residues. Germline values: CDR1 MNHEY, CDR2 SMNVEV (reference sequence). The CDR3 coding sequence is TGTGCCAGCGGGCCCTATGGGGAGCTGTTTTTT. Translated: CASGPYGELFF.

The V call is TRBV29-1, the J call TRBJ1-4, with TRBD1 identical over 9 bases. Germline CDR1 SQVTM, CDR2 ANQGSEA. The CDR3 loop spans 14 amino acids. The junction had 4 bases not matched to a gene; V was cut back by 3 bases and J by 5 bases. The CDR3 nucleotides read TGCAGCGTTGACGATGGGACAGGGAATGAAAAACTGTTTTTT. Translated: CSVDDGTGNEKLFF.

V and J are TRBV27 and TRBJ2-1; TRBD2 matches 7 bases. The CDR3 covers 14 residues. The V and J ends lost 1 base and 6 bases, in that order; junction bases with no gene match: 3. The V gene's germline CDR1 is MNHEY and CDR2 SMNVEV (reference sequence). The CDR3 coding sequence is TGTGCCAGCAGTTTATATCCGGGAGGCAATGAGCAGTTCTTC. Protein sequence: CASSLYPGGNEQFF.

The chain is built from TRBV14 and TRBJ2-6; TRBD2 matches 10 bases. The germline gives CDR1 SGHDN, CDR2 FVKESK. The V segment lost 1 base and the J segment 3 bases; nucleotides outside the gene matches: 15. This CDR3 comprises 21 residues. DNA for the CDR3: TGTGCCAGCAGCCAAGCGTCCCACACTCCGGGACTAGCGAGTGGGGCCAACGTCCTGACTTTC. Translation gives CASSQASHTPGLASGANVLTF.

This chain links TRBV11-2 with TRBJ1-1, with D hard to call. V lost 2 bases and J lost 4, with 11 bases in between. Germline values: CDR1 SGHAT, CDR2 FQNNGV. The CDR3 is made up of 14 amino acids. DNA of the CDR3: TGTGCCAGCAGCTTATCTCCTTTTCGCACTGAAGCTTTCTTT. This encodes CASSLSPFRTEAFF.